The rows below give T cell receptor beta chains drawn from one sample of a study of post-analysis software for immune sequencing data. A single record per CDR3 protein comes from TCRdb applying MiXCR to the PCR reads. This repertoire shows 820,000 or so distinct CDR3 sequences, around 53% found once; its top ten account for roughly 4.4%. Sequencing was performed on blood. All receptors come from a girl aged 5-17 years with multiple sclerosis. Both conserved end residues are part of each CDR3. D genes are given only for firm matches. Clone size is not always given. Where it is, it says once, few, many or a class for expanded clones.

J	V	size	D	CDR3	DNA
TRBJ2-7	TRBV20-1	NA	TRBD2	CSAHGTSGRWGSYEQYF	TGCAGTGCTCACGGAACTAGCGGGAGGTGGGGCTCCTACGAGCAGTACTTC
TRBJ2-2	TRBV20-1	NA	TRBD2	CSARDLAGGLGGELFF	TGCAGTGCTAGAGATCTAGCGGGGGGGCTTGGCGGGGAGCTGTTTTTT
TRBJ1-2	TRBV29-1	NA	TRBD1	CSAPGQGGYGYTF	TGCAGCGCCCCGGGACAGGGGGGCTATGGCTACACCTTC
TRBJ2-2	TRBV20-1	NA	TRBD2	CSASPRLVLAGGNTGELFF	TGCAGTGCTTCACCCCGGCTGGTACTAGCGGGGGGGAACACCGGGGAGCTGTTTTTT
TRBJ2-5	TRBV7-3	once	NA	CASSSEPTGTQYF	TGTGCCAGCAGCTCCGAACCGACCGGGACCCAGTACTTC
TRBJ2-4	TRBV7-2	NA	NA	CASSNGLASMPYNEQYF	TGTGCCAGCAGCAACGGACTGGCAAGTATGCCCTACAATGAGCAGTACTTC
TRBJ2-1	TRBV20-1	NA	TRBD2	CSADSGSSYNEQFF	TGCAGTGCTGATAGCGGGAGCTCCTACAATGAGCAGTTCTTC
TRBJ2-5	TRBV5-1	few	NA	CASSSGHSQETQYF	TGCGCCAGCAGCTCTGGACATTCCCAAGAGACCCAGTACTTC
TRBJ1-1	TRBV5-1	few	NA	CANKFQDRNTEAFF	TGCGCCAACAAGTTTCAAGACAGGAACACTGAAGCTTTCTTT
TRBJ1-1	TRBV4-1	few	NA	CASSPSAQLNTEAFF	TGCGCCAGCAGCCCTAGCGCACAGCTGAACACTGAAGCTTTCTTT
TRBJ2-1	TRBV5-5	many	NA	CASSLVLASDSEQFF	TGTGCCAGCAGCTTGGTACTAGCTTCCGACAGTGAGCAGTTCTTC
TRBJ1-2	TRBV10-3	NA	NA	CAISVAQGDYGYTF	TGTGCCATCAGTGTGGCGCAGGGAGACTATGGCTACACCTTC
TRBJ2-1	TRBV7-9	few	NA	CASSIRTFEQFF	TGTGCCAGCAGCATCCGAACTTTTGAGCAGTTCTTC
TRBJ2-7	TRBV29-1	many	TRBD2	CSVVGGRYEQYF	TGCAGCGTTGTAGGCGGGAGGTACGAGCAGTACTTC
TRBJ2-4	TRBV29-1	NA	NA	CSVGAGPYWEQYF	TGCAGCGTTGGGGCGGGACCTTACTGGGAGCAGTACTTC
TRBJ1-2	TRBV29-1	NA	NA	CSVETGREGGYTF	TGCAGCGTTGAGACGGGGCGGGAAGGTGGCTACACCTTC
TRBJ2-7	TRBV4-1	few	NA	CASSQDFADTAYEQYF	TGCGCCAGCAGCCAAGATTTCGCGGACACAGCCTACGAGCAGTACTTC
TRBJ2-1	TRBV10-3	NA	TRBD1	CAADRGGNEQFF	TGTGCCGCGGACAGGGGAGGAAATGAGCAGTTCTTC
TRBJ2-1	TRBV29-1	NA	NA	CSGGGGLLSEQFF	TGCAGCGGGGGAGGCGGTCTACTTTCTGAGCAGTTCTTC
TRBJ2-7	TRBV2	NA	TRBD2	CASSARTSGRAPYEQYF	TGTGCCAGCAGTGCGCGGACTAGCGGGAGGGCCCCCTACGAGCAGTACTTC
TRBJ1-2	TRBV6-6	NA	NA	CASSYSTLTGANYGYTF	TGTGCCAGCAGTTACTCAACCCTGACGGGGGCGAACTATGGCTACACCTTC
TRBJ2-3	TRBV29-1	few	NA	CSVGQSPGADTQYF	TGCAGCGTTGGGCAATCACCTGGGGCAGATACGCAGTATTTT
TRBJ2-1	TRBV5-6	NA	TRBD1	CASTKEGTGDYNEQFF	TGTGCCAGCACCAAAGAAGGGACAGGGGACTACAATGAGCAGTTCTTC
TRBJ2-5	TRBV14	NA	TRBD1	CASSRGQLLHQETQYF	TGTGCCAGCAGCCGGGGACAGCTCCTGCACCAAGAGACCCAGTACTTC
TRBJ2-5	TRBV6-5	few	NA	CASSYGLETQYF	TGTGCCAGCAGTTACGGCCTGGAGACCCAGTACTTC
TRBJ2-7	TRBV27	NA	TRBD1	CASSQAGTASYEQYF	TGTGCCAGCAGCCAAGCCGGGACAGCTTCCTACGAGCAGTACTTC
TRBJ2-5	TRBV7-8	NA	NA	CASSPYIGGQETQYF	TGTGCCAGCAGCCCGTATATAGGGGGGCAAGAGACCCAGTACTTC
TRBJ2-7	TRBV5-1	NA	TRBD2	CASSWGLAGNYEQYF	TGCGCCAGCAGCTGGGGACTAGCGGGTAACTACGAGCAGTACTTC
TRBJ1-6	TRBV5-1	NA	TRBD1	CASTRTGPDPNSPLHF	TGCGCCAGCACCAGGACAGGGCCAGACCCGAATTCACCCCTCCACTTT
TRBJ2-3	TRBV7-7	few	TRBD1	CASSRDRGTNTQYF	TGTGCTAGCAGCCGGGACAGGGGAACGAATACGCAGTATTTT
TRBJ2-1	TRBV7-9	few	TRBD1	CASSLQGALNEQFF	TGTGCCAGCAGCTTACAGGGGGCTCTAAATGAGCAGTTCTTC
TRBJ1-6	TRBV5-1	NA	NA	CASSHGTGNNSPLHF	TGCGCCAGCAGCCATGGGACCGGAAATAATTCACCCCTCCACTTT
TRBJ2-7	TRBV5-1	NA	NA	CASSLARGGPTEQYF	TGCGCCAGCAGCTTGGCCAGGGGGGGACCGACCGAGCAGTACTTC
TRBJ2-7	TRBV5-1	NA	NA	CASSYGGRNEQYF	TGCGCCAGCAGCTATGGGGGGCGAAACGAGCAGTACTTC
TRBJ2-2	TRBV19	NA	NA	CASSRVRDSAGELFF	TGTGCCAGTAGTAGAGTCCGGGACTCCGCCGGGGAGCTGTTTTTT
TRBJ2-7	TRBV28	NA	NA	CTSSLEGAAYEQYF	TGTACCAGCAGTTTAGAAGGAGCAGCCTACGAGCAGTACTTC
TRBJ2-4	TRBV11-2	many	NA	CASSISTGRVQYF	TGTGCCAGCAGCATTTCGACAGGGAGGGTTCAGTACTTC
TRBJ2-5	TRBV7-2	NA	TRBD1	CASSYDRGPQETQYF	TGTGCCAGCAGCTACGACAGGGGGCCCCAAGAGACCCAGTACTTC
TRBJ2-3	TRBV2	NA	TRBD1	CASSLAPGGGGTQYF	TGTGCCAGCAGCTTAGCCCCAGGGGGCGGCGGTACGCAGTATTTT
TRBJ2-7	TRBV20-1	few	TRBD1	CSARGSGQLNYEQYF	TGCAGTGCTAGGGGGTCGGGACAGCTTAACTACGAGCAGTACTTC
TRBJ2-7	TRBV20-1	few	NA	CSAKTIYEQYF	TGCAGTGCCAAGACGATCTACGAGCAGTACTTC
TRBJ1-2	TRBV10-3	NA	TRBD1	CAIRPRDSGNYGYTF	TGTGCCATCAGACCCCGGGACAGCGGTAACTATGGCTACACCTTC
TRBJ2-1	TRBV10-3	few	TRBD2	CATVAGGYEQFF	TGTGCGACGGTAGCGGGAGGCTATGAGCAGTTCTTC
TRBJ2-7	TRBV5-1	NA	NA	CASSLGRALIHEQYF	TGCGCCAGCAGCTTGGGCCGGGCTCTAATACACGAGCAGTACTTC
TRBJ2-3	TRBV6-1	few	TRBD1	CASSPGQAYTDTQYF	TGTGCCAGCAGCCCGGGACAGGCATACACAGATACGCAGTATTTT
TRBJ2-7	TRBV3-1	few	NA	CASSLRTDPFYEQYF	TGTGCCAGCAGCCTCCGGACGGACCCCTTCTACGAGCAGTACTTC
TRBJ2-6	TRBV12-3/TRBV12-4	NA	TRBD1	CASSHRGLSSGANVLTF	TGTGCCAGCAGCCACAGGGGGCTGAGCTCTGGGGCCAACGTCCTGACTTTC
TRBJ1-2	TRBV2	NA	TRBD1	CASSEAGTGRGYTF	TGTGCCAGCAGTGAAGCGGGGACAGGGAGAGGCTACACCTTC
TRBJ2-1	TRBV20-1	NA	TRBD2	CSSMGLAGAVGSYNEQFF	TGCAGTTCGATGGGACTAGCGGGAGCCGTTGGCTCCTACAATGAGCAGTTCTTC
TRBJ1-2	TRBV4-1	NA	NA	CASSQDLRDYGYTF	TGCGCCAGCAGCCAAGATTTAAGAGACTATGGCTACACCTTC
TRBJ2-3	TRBV3-1	few	NA	CASSQDPPDTQYF	TGTGCCAGCAGCCAAGACCCCCCAGATACGCAGTATTTT